A single sample is the source of the 8 T cell receptor beta chains below, sequenced in a study of blood T cells in healthy people across ages. A second PCR, run for about 7 to 11 cycles, used a sample-barcoded 5' primer plus a J-beta primer mix. A single record per CDR3 protein comes from TCRdb applying MiXCR to the 5' RACE reads. Of over 500,000 distinct CDR3 sequences in the sample, 52% were seen once. Specimen: blood. The origin of the receptors is a woman older than 75 in good health.

The V call is TRBV3-1, the J call TRBJ1-1; D gene ambiguous. The CDR3 contains 16 residues. Trimming cost V 2 bases and J 1 base, with 14 bases left between them. Germline V gives CDR1 LGHDT, CDR2 YNNKEL (reference sequence). The CDR3, as DNA: TGTGCCAGCAGCCAAAATTACGAGTTCCAGAACACTGAAGCTTTCTTT. Translated: CASSQNYEFQNTEAFF.

This chain connects TRBV6-6 to TRBJ1-1; D not certain. The CDR3 extends over 15 amino acids. V shed 6 bases and J shed 3 bases, with 17 bases lying between them. The germline V gene encodes CDR1 MNHNY and CDR2 SVGAGI (reference sequence). The CDR3 nucleotides read TGTGCCAGCAGCAGCCCCCGGACGGTTGACACTGAAGCTTTCTTT. It encodes CASSSPRTVDTEAFF.

This chain connects TRBV12-3 or TRBV12-4 to TRBJ2-1; no clear D gene. V lost 3 bases to trimming and J lost 13 bases, with 16 bases between them. The CDR3 is made up of 13 amino acids. The CDR3 DNA follows: TGTGCCAGCAGTTTTGGAATCCTCCGGACCCAGTTCTTC. Translation gives CASSFGILRTQFF.

The chain is built from TRBV6-1 and TRBJ2-6; 7 nucleotides agree with TRBD1. CDR1 and CDR2 from the germline V gene are MNHNS and SASEGT. V lost 6 bases to trimming and J lost 2 bases; unmatched junction nucleotides: 4. This CDR3 is 15 amino acids long. The CDR3 DNA follows: TGTGCCAGCAGGACCACAGGGGCTGGGGCCAACGTCCTGACTTTC. Encoded protein: CASRTTGAGANVLTF.

This rearrangement joins TRBV20-1 to TRBJ2-3, with 12 bases fitting TRBD2. Germline V gene lookup returns CDR1 DFQATT and CDR2 SNEGSKA (reference sequence). The CDR3 loop spans 16 amino acids. J gave up 4 bases and V 1 base, and 6 bases lay outside the gene matches. CDR3 in DNA: TGCAGTGCTAGAGCGACTAGCGGGAGAGTCGCAGATACGCAGTATTTT. Amino acid sequence: CSARATSGRVADTQYF.

The sample holds many counts of this clonotype. The DNA of the CDR3 is TGCGCCAGCAGCGAACTTAGGTACGGCGAGCAGTACTTC. Its translation is CASSELRYGEQYF. The chain uses TRBV5-1 and TRBJ2-7; D remains unclear. Germline CDR1 SGHRS, CDR2 YFSETQ. CDR3 size: 13 residues. The V and J ends lost 4 bases and 6 bases respectively, with 14 bases between them. The full variable domain, its missing parts supplied by reference TRBV5-1 and TRBJ2-7, is KAGVTQTPRYLIKTRGQQVTLSCSPISGHRSVSWYQQTPGQGLQFLFEYFSETQRNKGNFPGRFSGRQFSNSRSEMNVSTLELGDSALYLCASSELRYGEQYFGPGTRLTVT.

About this clonotype: A much larger clone sits a single nucleotide away, making a read error possible. The V call is TRBV29-1, the J call TRBJ2-5, with D tentatively TRBD1 (5 bases). This CDR3 comprises 14 residues. V gave up 7 bases and J gave up 1 base, with 16 bases separating them. Germline CDR1 SQVTM, CDR2 ANQGSEA. CDR3 nucleotide sequence: TGCAGCGCCTCCGCAGGGATCTCCCAAGAGACCCAGTACTTC. Its protein is CSASAGISQETQYF.

The rearrangement links TRBV27 to TRBJ2-7; the D gene could be TRBD1 or TRBD2 (6 bases each). V shed 0 bases and J shed 5 bases, with 11 bases lying between them. Germline-derived CDR1 and CDR2 are MNHEY and SMNVEV (reference sequence). There are 14 residues in the CDR3. The CDR3 DNA is TGTGCCAGCAGTTTATCGGGGGGCTTGAACGAGCAGTACTTC. Translation gives CASSLSGGLNEQYF.